The source of this T cell receptor beta chain is a study of blood T cell repertoires in COVID-19. For the study at large: The study drew acute and convalescent COVID-19 samples from the United States, Italy and Spain. T cells, B-cell-depleted T cells, or PBMCs supplied cDNA or gDNA.

In the source study's methods: Reference gene primer amplification gave nucleated cell count estimates. Only in-frame clones appear in the TCRdb table, and some are missing; sequencing was by immunoSEQ multiplex PCR. That table furnishes V, J and clone size, whereas the DNA furnished D and trimming. This table holds fewer than 450,000 clones, 88% found once. The sequence was collected from a woman aged 65 to 85 with COVID-19, enrolled during active disease. Sample: peripheral blood.

In nucleotides, the CDR3 is TGTGCCAGCAGTGGAGGGAACCAAGAGACCCAGTACTTC. Translated, it gives CASSGGNQETQYF. The V gene is TRBV2, the J gene TRBJ2-5, with a weak D call TRBD2 (5 bases). CDR1 and CDR2 (germline): SNHLY, FYNNEI. The CDR3 extends over 13 amino acids. V was clipped by 4 bases and J by 0 bases, with 6 bases between them.